This TCR beta chain was sequenced in a study of cytomegalovirus exposure and HLA in healthy donors (dated by TCRdb to about 2017). Some background on the complete study: An earlier analysis of several hundred of the donors reported approximately 280 Gb of sequence data and some 110 million unique TCR beta sequences obtained from around 170 million T cells. Of the roughly 400 genotyped donors, 65% to 90% fell in the genetic ancestry cluster associated with self-reported Caucasian donors. The study profiled the T cell repertoires of 550 to 700 subjects by immunosequencing and related them to cytomegalovirus serostatus. The aim of the study was to test whether cataloging public T cell receptors could identify signatures of past pathogen exposure. A separate validation cohort of 100 to 150 different subjects was used in addition to the 666-subject first cohort. Every discovery cohort repertoire had been produced on one sequencing platform. A later genetic analysis took genome-wide SNP genotypes for about 65% of the roughly 670 donors and used that subset as a discovery cohort. An earlier analysis of about 620 of the donors applied high-throughput TCR beta sequencing to assess whether each TCR beta V gene segment acted as functional or pseudogenic. Typing coverage varied by locus: roughly 620-640 donors for A, B, C, DRB1 and DQB1; roughly 500 for DQA1; approximately 570 for DPA1; roughly 450 for DPB1. High-throughput TCR immunosequencing, statistical association of individual TCRs with disease status, and machine learning were combined to predict cytomegalovirus infection status. An early release covering roughly 600 HLA-typed donors comprised about 300 gigabases of sequencing data and around 80 million unique TCR sequences. Class I and class II HLA loci were covered by the typing at four-digit resolution. Donor age, sex, ethnicity and CMV serostatus were collected together with the repertoire data. On average, 235,054 unique TCR beta nucleotide sequences were sequenced per donor among 398 genotyped donors of the cohort, with roughly 19% of those sequences being non-productive. A later analysis re-examined previously published TCR beta repertoires from about 670 donors and added high-resolution HLA genotyping to investigate patterns of TCR occurrence. Rather than drawing on any new phenotypic data, the later analysis identified candidate immune exposures from TCR beta sequences and the way those sequences occurred across donors. Four to six DR-DQ haplotypes were handled as single units for association and clustering, since linkage in the cohort was strong.

What the authors observed across the whole study: The cohort was sequenced for TCR beta chains only, and without alpha or paired-chain data the features that could be detected were limited. In a later analysis, around 17,000 TCR beta sequences were associated with specific HLA alleles at a false discovery rate of 0.05. Compared with the roughly 670-donor mean, donors in an Asian-associated ancestry cluster had fewer N-insertions in productive TCRs, according to a later genetic analysis. Most TCR sequences were observed very rarely across donors, whereas some public TCRs were present in many individuals. The authors suggested that the approach could potentially be generalized to other disease states and immunological phenotypes. A total of roughly 160 TCR beta chains were listed by the study as associated with cytomegalovirus. According to a later analysis, parvovirus B19, influenza, CMV and Epstein-Barr virus appeared linked to several top co-occurrence clusters. In a later analysis, HLA-associated TCR beta chains were found to be more clonally expanded and to have lower generation probabilities than equally common non-associated chains. Linkage disequilibrium might explain the correlated functional status among segregating V segments, but an unknown experimental factor could not be ruled out. In a later analysis, TCR association rates were found to vary across HLA loci, with the most associated TCRs seen for DRB1 alleles and the fewest for HLA-C alleles. Roughly uniform sequencing depth across donors was assumed in presence/absence analyses, although this assumption may not hold. Because counts were too low, more than 15 rarely observed V segments, including chromosome 9 orphons, were excluded from the earlier analysis of 587 of the donors. A group of highly shared sequence variants was considered likely to be a technical artifact of the sequencing pipeline. Because the 87-base-pair reads could not distinguish some IMGT-functional V segments, including TRBV6-2 and TRBV6-3, those segments were excluded. V-gene and J-gene trimming of TCR beta chains was associated with a missense DCLRE1C variant in a later genetic analysis, and the association was replicated in an independent cohort. A further reported finding was that TCR beta sequences accurately predicted the HLA-A and HLA-B alleles for most subjects in the first cohort. Because some donors lacked HLA typing at each locus, the association tests relied only on the typed subset. Cytomegalovirus status was reported to be diagnosed by the classifier with high specificity and sensitivity in both the original and validation cohorts. Strong co-occurrence of HLA alleles, especially DR and DQ, made assigning TCR associations to individual alleles difficult. Three of the identified cytomegalovirus-associated TCR beta chains were confirmed in vitro to be specific for cytomegalovirus antigens. Immune exposure information for the cohort was limited to CMV serostatus. Broadly in line with IMGT annotations, most TCR beta V segments showed up in productive rearrangements about 87% or about 30% of the time in an earlier analysis of some 590 of the donors. A later analysis found that most CMV-associated TCR beta chains appeared HLA-restricted, with HLA associations seemingly driven largely by CMV exposure.

Library preparation employed the immunoSEQ multiplex PCR assay. For the multiplex PCR, a mixture combining 60 forward primers for TCR Vbeta segments and 13 reverse primers for TCR Jbeta segments was used. A multiplex PCR assay on genomic DNA amplified the CDR3 region of rearranged TCR beta genes. The Illumina HiSeq System was used to sequence the amplified TCR beta libraries as 87-base-pair reads. From the authors' description of their analysis: In a later analysis, 77 million or so unique TCR beta chains were counted across the roughly 670 repertoires, and about 10 million of these chains were shared by at least two donors. To remove PCR and sequencing errors, raw reads were error-corrected and collapsed into unique sequences using a nearest-neighbor algorithm that merged closely related sequences. To assign V, D and J gene segments, CDR3 sequences were aligned to IMGT reference sequences. Each retained sequence needed at least a six-nucleotide match to both a V gene segment and a J gene segment. A rearrangement counted as productive if the CDR3 had no stop codons and remained in frame with V and J, and every other rearrangement counted as non-productive. Following IMGT convention, CDR3 was defined as the stretch from the second conserved V-encoded cysteine to the conserved J-encoded phenylalanine. In an earlier analysis of around 600 of the donors, sequences lacking an unambiguous match to a single V gene segment were excluded. In an earlier analysis of more than 500 of the donors, a V segment was called functional when productive rearrangements were above 56.7%, and segregating when the standard deviation between donors exceeded 5%. A statistical classification framework was built for diagnosing cytomegalovirus status from the catalog of TCR beta chain sequences. A later analysis assigned V and J genes by comparing TCR nucleotide sequences with IMGT/GENE-DB human TR gene sequences. Using the TCRdist pipeline, a later analysis assigned CDR3 sequences along with most-parsimonious VDJ recombination scenarios. A later analysis defined each TCR beta chain by its CDR3 amino acid sequence plus V-gene family, and excluded reads lacking a unique V-gene family. In a later analysis, 450 to 600 highly shared, low-generation-probability nucleotide sequences were removed to address suspected cross-contamination and a sequencing artifact. For each public chain, a later analysis derived a clonal expansion index from normalized ranks of inferred template counts within each repertoire. In a later analysis, generation probabilities were computed with a VDJ recombination model fitted to out-of-frame rearrangements, and the resulting probabilities were checked against IGoR. In a later analysis, TCR-TCR, TCR-HLA and TCR-CMV co-occurrence was scored with hypergeometric tests, and a repertoire-size bias correction was applied to TCR pairs. False discovery rates were estimated in a later analysis by permuting HLA or CMV assignments 20 times. In a later analysis, co-occurring TCRs were grouped using DBSCAN, and TCRdist sequence similarity was added for clustering within HLA-allele-positive subsets. Repertoires with fewer than 30,000 or more than 120,000 public chains were left out of co-occurrence clustering, as were about 5 repertoires with anomalous nucleotide sharing. The clones in this table, taken by TCRdb from immuneACCESS, are in-frame only. Not every clone is retained; where verified, under half of the shortfall comes from an unresolved V gene, and the cause of the rest is unknown. V, J and clone size derive from that table, while D and trimming were established from the DNA sequence. Across this sample there are roughly 150,000 clones, with 60% to 80% seen only once. Roughly 10% of the sample goes to the ten largest clones.

In this sample, this clone turned up a few times. Its binding antigen is unknown. No base quality information exists; no much larger clone differs at one position. The germline V gene provides CDR1 MGHRA and CDR2 YSYEKL. Unmatched junction bases come to 13, with V trimmed by 4 bases and J by 4 bases. The CDR3 goes from the cysteine to the phenylalanine over 19 residues. Only CDR3 DNA is held: 57 bases, read in frame from base 1. The cohort consisted of approximately 670 healthy bone marrow donors. All cohort members were sampled while nominally healthy, although unrecorded immune exposures were likely present. The donor was CMV seropositive and belonged to the group of about 290 seropositive cohort members. A peripheral blood sample was collected from each donor, and TCR beta sequencing was performed on peripheral blood mononuclear cells. The Qiagen DNeasy Blood Extraction Kit was used to extract genomic DNA from the blood cell samples.

The chain employs TRBV4-1 and TRBJ1-4, and 12 bases in between align with TRBD1. The clonotype originates from a man aged 18 to 30 in good health and CMV-seropositive. Material: PBMCs. The CDR3 has the sequence CASSRTTGTGGGFNEKLFF. DNA sequence: TGCGCCAGCAGCCGTACGACCGGGACAGGGGGCGGATTTAATGAAAAACTGTTTTTT.